These 3 T cell receptor beta chains originate from one sample sequenced in a study of radiotherapy plus CTLA-4 blockade in lung cancer. Sequencing was performed with immunoSEQ multiplex PCR; in TCRdb, only in-frame clones are kept and a portion is missing. The sample holds tens of thousands of clones; 65% to 85% are singletons and the top ten take around 8%. This specimen was peripheral blood, taken from a patient treated with radiotherapy plus ipilimumab. Source of these receptors: a human donor with non-small cell lung cancer who had stable disease on radiotherapy plus ipilimumab.

This clone showed up just once. The rearrangement joins TRBV5-6 to TRBJ1-1; no reliable D call. Trimming removed 4 bases at V and 2 bases at J, with 18 bases between. This CDR3 contains 16 residues. CDR1 SGHDT and CDR2 YYEEEE come from the germline V gene. CDR3: CASSPDPGPSNTEAFF. In DNA form, the CDR3 reads TGTGCCAGCAGCCCAGACCCAGGACCCAGCAACACTGAAGCTTTCTTT.

The genes are TRBV6-5 and TRBJ2-1; TRBD1 matches at 11 bases. V lost 4 bases, J lost 4 bases, and 6 bases stayed unmatched. Germline CDR1 is MNHEY and CDR2 is SVGAGI. The CDR3 totals 16 residues. The CDR3 DNA follows: TGTGCCAGCAGTTCCACCGGGACAGGGGGATACAATGAGCAGTTCTTC. Translated, it gives CASSSTGTGGYNEQFF.

The V and J genes are TRBV5-4 and TRBJ1-2; possible D gene TRBD1, 5 bases. The V end lost 4 bases, the J end lost 0 bases, and 13 bases lay between the germline ends. This CDR3 comprises 15 residues. Germline V lookup: CDR1 SGHNT, CDR2 YYREEE (reference sequence). CDR3 sequence: CASSRGASSNYGYTF. In nucleotides, the CDR3 is TGTGCCAGCAGCCGCGGGGCCTCCTCTAACTATGGCTACACCTTC.